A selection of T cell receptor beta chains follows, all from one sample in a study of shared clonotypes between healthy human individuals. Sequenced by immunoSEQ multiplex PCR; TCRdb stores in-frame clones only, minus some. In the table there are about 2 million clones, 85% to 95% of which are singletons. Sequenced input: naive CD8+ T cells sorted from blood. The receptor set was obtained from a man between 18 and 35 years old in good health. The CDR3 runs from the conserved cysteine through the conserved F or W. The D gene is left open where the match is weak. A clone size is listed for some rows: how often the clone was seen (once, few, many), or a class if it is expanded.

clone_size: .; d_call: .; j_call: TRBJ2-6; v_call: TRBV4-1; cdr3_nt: TGCGCCAGCAGCCAATACGCAGGGGCCCTCCTCTCTGGGGCCAACGTCCTGACTTTC; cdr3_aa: CASSQYAGALLSGANVLTF
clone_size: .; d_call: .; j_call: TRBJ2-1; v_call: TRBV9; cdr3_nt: TGTGCCAGCAGCGCAATACTAGAGGGGCTACAGTTCTTC; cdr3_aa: CASSAILEGLQFF
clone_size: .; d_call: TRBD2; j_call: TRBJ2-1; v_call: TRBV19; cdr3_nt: TGTGCCAGTAGTATAACACTAGCGGGGCGTTTTGAGCAGTTCTTC; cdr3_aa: CASSITLAGRFEQFF
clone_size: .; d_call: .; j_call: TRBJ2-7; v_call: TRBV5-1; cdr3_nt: TGCGCCAGCAGCTTGGGAGGGTTCTCCTACGAGCAGTACTTC; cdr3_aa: CASSLGGFSYEQYF
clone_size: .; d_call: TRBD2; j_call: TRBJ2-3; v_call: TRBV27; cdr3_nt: TGTGCCAGCAGTTTACGTAGCGGGGTTAGCACAGATACGCAGTATTTT; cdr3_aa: CASSLRSGVSTDTQYF
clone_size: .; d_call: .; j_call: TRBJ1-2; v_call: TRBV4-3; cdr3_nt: TGCGCCAGCAGCCAACTTGAGGGAGACTATGGCTACACCTTC; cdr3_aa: CASSQLEGDYGYTF
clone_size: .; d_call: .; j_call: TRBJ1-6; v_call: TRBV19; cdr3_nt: TGTGCCAGTAGTAGTCAGAATAATTCACCCCTCCACTTT; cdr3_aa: CASSSQNNSPLHF
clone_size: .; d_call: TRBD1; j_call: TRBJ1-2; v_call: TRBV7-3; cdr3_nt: TGTGCCAGCAGCTACAGACAGGGGGAAGGCTACACCTTC; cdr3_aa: CASSYRQGEGYTF
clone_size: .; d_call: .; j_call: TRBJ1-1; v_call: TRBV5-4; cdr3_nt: TGTGCCAGCAGCTCGACGGACGGATACACTGAAGCTTTCTTT; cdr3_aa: CASSSTDGYTEAFF
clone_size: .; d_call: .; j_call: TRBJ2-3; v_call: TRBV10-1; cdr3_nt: TGCGCCAGCAGTGAAGCGTCTGTTATCACAGATACGCAGTATTTT; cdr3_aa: CASSEASVITDTQYF
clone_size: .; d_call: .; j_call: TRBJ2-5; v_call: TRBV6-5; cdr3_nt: TGTGCCAGCACCGCGCTAAAGACTTTCCAAGAGACCCAGTACTTC; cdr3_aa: CASTALKTFQETQYF
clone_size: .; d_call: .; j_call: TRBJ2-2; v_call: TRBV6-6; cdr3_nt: TGTGCCAGCAGTTTGCGTACTGAGACCGGGGAGCTGTTTTTT; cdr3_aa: CASSLRTETGELFF
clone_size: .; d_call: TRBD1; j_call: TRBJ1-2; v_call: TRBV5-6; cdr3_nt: TGTGCCAGCAGTTATCCTTTGACAGGGGCTAACTATGGCTACACCTTC; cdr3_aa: CASSYPLTGANYGYTF
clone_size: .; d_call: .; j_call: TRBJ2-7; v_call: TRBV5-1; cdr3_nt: TGCGCCAGCAGCTTGGCACAGAGCTACGAGCAGTACTTC; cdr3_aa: CASSLAQSYEQYF
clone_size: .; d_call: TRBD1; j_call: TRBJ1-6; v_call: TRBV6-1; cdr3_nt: TGTGCCAGTACGACAGGGGGCGGTAATTCACCCCTCCACTTT; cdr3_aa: CASTTGGGNSPLHF
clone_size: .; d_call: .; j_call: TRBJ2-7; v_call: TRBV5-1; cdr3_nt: TGCGCCAGCAGCTTCGACGGCGGGACCTACGAGCAGTACTTC; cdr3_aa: CASSFDGGTYEQYF
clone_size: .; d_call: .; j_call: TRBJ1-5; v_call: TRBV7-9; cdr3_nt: TGTGCCAGCAGCTCGGACATCCCGGGGGGTCAGCCCCAGCATTTT; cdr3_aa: CASSSDIPGGQPQHF
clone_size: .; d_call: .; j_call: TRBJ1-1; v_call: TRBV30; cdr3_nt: TGTGCCTTTGCTTGGGGGGGCGGAACTGAAGCTTTCTTT; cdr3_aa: CAFAWGGGTEAFF
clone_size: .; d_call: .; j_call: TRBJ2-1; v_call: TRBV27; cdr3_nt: TGTGCCAGCAGTTTATCCCCAGGGGTGTACAATGAGCAGTTCTTC; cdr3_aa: CASSLSPGVYNEQFF
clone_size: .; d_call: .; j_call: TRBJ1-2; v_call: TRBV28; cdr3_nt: TGTGCCAGCAGTCCACGGACGGATGGGGGGGGCTACACCTTC; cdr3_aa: CASSPRTDGGGYTF
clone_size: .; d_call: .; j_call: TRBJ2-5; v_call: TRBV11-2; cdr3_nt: TGTGCCAGCAGCTTAGGCCTCATCCAAGAGACCCAGTACTTC; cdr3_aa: CASSLGLIQETQYF
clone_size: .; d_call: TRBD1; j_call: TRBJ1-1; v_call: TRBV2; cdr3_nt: TGTGCCAGCACCGGGGGCACAGGGGAGGGTACTGAAGCTTTCTTT; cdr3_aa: CASTGGTGEGTEAFF
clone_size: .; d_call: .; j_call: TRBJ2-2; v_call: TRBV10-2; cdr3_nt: TGCGCCAGCACCCGGACGGCCACCGGGGAGCTGTTTTTT; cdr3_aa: CASTRTATGELFF
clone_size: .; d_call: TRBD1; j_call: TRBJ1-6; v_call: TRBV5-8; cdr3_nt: TGTGCCAGCAGCTTCGTACCGGGACAGCCTAATTCACCCCTCCACTTT; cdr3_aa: CASSFVPGQPNSPLHF
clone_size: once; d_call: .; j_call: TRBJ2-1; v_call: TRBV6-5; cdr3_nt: TGTGCCAGCAGCGACCGGACTGAGCAGTTCTTC; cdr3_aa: CASSDRTEQFF
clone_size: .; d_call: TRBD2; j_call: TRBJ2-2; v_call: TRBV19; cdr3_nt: TGTGCCAGTAGTATGATGCTAGCGGGAGGAAACACCGGGGAGCTGTTTTTT; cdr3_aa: CASSMMLAGGNTGELFF
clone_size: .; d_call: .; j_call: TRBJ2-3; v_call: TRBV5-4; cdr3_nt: TGTGCCAGCAGCCAGGGAGTCACAGATACGCAGTATTTT; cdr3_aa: CASSQGVTDTQYF
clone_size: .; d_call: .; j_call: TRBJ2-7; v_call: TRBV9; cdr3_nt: TGTGCCAGCAGCGTAGGGGCGGGCTTCGGGTTCGAGCAGTACTTC; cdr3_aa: CASSVGAGFGFEQYF
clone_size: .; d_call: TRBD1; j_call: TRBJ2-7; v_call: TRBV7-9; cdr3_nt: TGTGCCAGCAGCTCTGATGACAGGGACCCCTACGAGCAGTACTTC; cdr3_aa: CASSSDDRDPYEQYF
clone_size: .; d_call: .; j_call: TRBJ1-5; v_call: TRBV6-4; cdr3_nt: TGTGCCAGAAACAGAATGGGGGGAAATCAGCCCCAGCATTTT; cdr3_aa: CARNRMGGNQPQHF
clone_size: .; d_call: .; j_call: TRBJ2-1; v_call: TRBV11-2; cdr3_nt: TGTGCCAGCAGCTTACCTACAGGGTTGCATGAGCAGTTCTTC; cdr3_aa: CASSLPTGLHEQFF
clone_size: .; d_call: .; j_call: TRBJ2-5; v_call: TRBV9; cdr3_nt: TGTGCCAGCAGCCTTCAAGGACAGCAAGAGACCCAGTACTTC; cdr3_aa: CASSLQGQQETQYF
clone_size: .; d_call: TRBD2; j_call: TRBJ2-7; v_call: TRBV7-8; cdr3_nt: TGTGCCAGCACACTACCGGGACTAGCTGGCGACGAGCAGTACTTC; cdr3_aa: CASTLPGLAGDEQYF
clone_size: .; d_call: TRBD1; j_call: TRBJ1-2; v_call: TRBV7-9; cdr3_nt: TGTGCCAGCAGCTTACTGGGACAGGAAGCTAACTATGGCTACACCTTC; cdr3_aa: CASSLLGQEANYGYTF
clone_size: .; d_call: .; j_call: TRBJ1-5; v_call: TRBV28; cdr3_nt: TGTGCCAGCAGTTCCGGGCAGGGCCATCAGCCCCAGCATTTT; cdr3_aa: CASSSGQGHQPQHF
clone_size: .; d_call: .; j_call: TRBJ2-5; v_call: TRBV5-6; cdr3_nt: TGTGCCAGCAGCTTTTCAGAGACCCAGTACTTC; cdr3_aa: CASSFSETQYF
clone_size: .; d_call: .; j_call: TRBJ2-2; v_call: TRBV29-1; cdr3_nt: TGCAGCGTGGAGACACCGAACACCGGGGAGCTGTTTTTT; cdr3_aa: CSVETPNTGELFF
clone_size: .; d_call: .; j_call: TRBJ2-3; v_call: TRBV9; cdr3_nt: TGTGCCAGCAGCTCCCGGGACCGCGAAGATACGCAGTATTTT; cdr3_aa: CASSSRDREDTQYF
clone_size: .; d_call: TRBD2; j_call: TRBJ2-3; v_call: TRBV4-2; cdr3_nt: TGTGCCAGCAGCCAAGGACTGGGACTACTCACAGATACGCAGTATTTT; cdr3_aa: CASSQGLGLLTDTQYF
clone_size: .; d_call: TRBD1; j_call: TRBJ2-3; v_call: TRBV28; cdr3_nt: TGTGCCAGCAGTTCCGGACAGGGGTGGGCAGAGGCGCAGTATTTT; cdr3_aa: CASSSGQGWAEAQYF
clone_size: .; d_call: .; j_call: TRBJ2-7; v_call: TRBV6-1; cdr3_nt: TGTGCCAGCACCGAACCCGGCTACGAGCAGTACTTC; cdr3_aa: CASTEPGYEQYF
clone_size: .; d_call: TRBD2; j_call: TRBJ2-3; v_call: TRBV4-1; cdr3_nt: TGCGCCAGCAGCCAAGAAGCGGGGTACACAGATACGCAGTATTTT; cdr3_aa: CASSQEAGYTDTQYF